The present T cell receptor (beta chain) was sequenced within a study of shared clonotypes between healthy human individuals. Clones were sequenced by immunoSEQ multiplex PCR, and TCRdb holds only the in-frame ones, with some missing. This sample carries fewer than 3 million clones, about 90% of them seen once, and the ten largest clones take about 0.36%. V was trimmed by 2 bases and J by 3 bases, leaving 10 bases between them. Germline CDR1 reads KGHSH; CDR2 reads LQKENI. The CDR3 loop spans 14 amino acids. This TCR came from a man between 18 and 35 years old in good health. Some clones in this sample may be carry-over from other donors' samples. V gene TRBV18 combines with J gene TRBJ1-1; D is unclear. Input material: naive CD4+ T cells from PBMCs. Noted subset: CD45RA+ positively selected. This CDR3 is CASSPITTYTEAFF. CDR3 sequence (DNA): TGTGCCAGCTCACCAATCACGACGTACACTGAAGCTTTCTTT.